The 17 T cell receptor beta chains below all came from one sample that was sequenced in a study of blood T cell repertoires in COVID-19. This table comes from immunoSEQ multiplex PCR, and its TCRdb copy is limited to in-frame clones, with some not included. In the table there are 250,000 to 300,000 clones, approximately 82% of which are singletons. The sample comprised peripheral blood. These receptors all stem from an elderly man with acute or convalescent COVID-19.

This chain connects TRBV10-3 to TRBJ1-1; 7 bases match TRBD1. The CDR3 has 14 residues. The germline CDR1 and CDR2 sequences are ENHRY and SYGVKD. Trimming took 4 bases from V and 4 from J; bases not matched to a gene: 6. The CDR3 sequence: CAISAQGISTEAFF. CDR3 bases: TGTGCCATCAGTGCACAGGGGATCAGCACTGAAGCTTTCTTT.

This clone was found once. The chain is built from TRBV25-1 and TRBJ1-3; no clear D gene. Germline-derived CDR1 and CDR2 are MGHDK and SYGVNS. V gave up 0 bases and J gave up 3 bases, with 6 bases separating them. The CDR3 has 14 amino acids. CDR3: CASSEYAVGNTIYF. CDR3 DNA sequence: TGTGCCAGCAGTGAATACGCGGTTGGAAACACCATATATTTT.

V is TRBV3-1 (or the pseudogene TRBV3-2) and J is TRBJ2-3; a possible D gene is TRBD2 (5 bases). From germline, CDR1 is LGHDT and CDR2 YNNKEL (reference sequence). The CDR3 is 14 amino acids. With 7 bases removed from V and 3 bases from J, the gap between germline ends came to 14 bases. The CDR3 DNA sequence: TGTGCCAGCACCAATGCGGGCATGACAGATACGCAGTATTTT. As protein: CASTNAGMTDTQYF.

The chain couples TRBV28 to TRBJ2-7, with D possibly being TRBD2 (5 bases). This CDR3 spans 14 amino acids. Trimming pared 6 bases from V and 6 bases from J, leaving 18 bases between. Per germline, CDR1 MDHEN and CDR2 SYDVKM. The DNA for the CDR3 is TGTGCCAGCAGAATTAACGGAGGCTGGGGCGAGCAGTACTTC. This codes for CASRINGGWGEQYF.

This chain links TRBV9 with TRBJ2-7, with D perhaps TRBD2 (5 bases). The CDR3 runs 12 residues. The germline V gene encodes CDR1 SGDLS and CDR2 YYNGEE. Trimming removed 3 bases at V and 4 bases at J, with 8 bases between. The CDR3 DNA reads as TGTGCCAGCAGCGGGGGAGTGTACGAGCAGTACTTC. Encoded protein: CASSGGVYEQYF. The variable domain in full, completed from reference TRBV9 and TRBJ2-7, reads DSGVTQTPKHLITATGQRVTLRCSPRSGDLSVYWYQQSLDQGLQFLIQYYNGEERAKGNILERFSAQQFPDLHSELNLSSLELGDSALYFCASSGGVYEQYFGPGTRLTVT.

The chain links TRBV15 to TRBJ2-7, with D perhaps TRBD2 (5 bases). This CDR3 region has 15 residues. The germline CDR1 and CDR2 sequences are LNHNV and YYDKDF (reference sequence). Trimming left V 1 base short and J 3 bases short, with 13 bases between. The CDR3 bases are TGTGCCACCAGCAGAGGAGGGCGGTACATCTACGAGCAGTACTTC. It is translated as CATSRGGRYIYEQYF.

Of note for this clone: Other DNA sequences in this sample translate to the same CDR3. The gene calls are TRBV27 and TRBJ2-7; D perhaps matches TRBD1 (7 bases). Germline V lookup: CDR1 MNHEY, CDR2 SMNVEV (reference sequence). The CDR3 has 13 residues. The germline V and J ends were trimmed by 5 bases and 4 bases, with 12 bases remaining between them. The CDR3 region has the DNA TGTGCCAGCAGTGGAGGGGACAGATACGAGCAGTACTTC. This codes for CASSGGDRYEQYF.

The chain combines TRBV19 with TRBJ2-7, with 11 bases aligning to TRBD2. The CDR3 runs to 14 residues. Germline trimming cut 5 bases from V and 2 bases from J; bases unmatched to any gene: 2. Germline-derived CDR1 and CDR2 are LNHDA and SQIVND (reference sequence). In DNA form, the CDR3 reads TGTGCCAGTAGTCGACTAGCGGGGCCCTACGAGCAGTACTTC. Protein: CASSRLAGPYEQYF.

This chain uses TRBV28 with TRBJ1-4; D may be TRBD1 (6 bases). The CDR3 has 15 residues. Trimming left V 5 bases short and J 5 bases short, with 15 bases between. Per the germline V gene, CDR1 is MDHEN and CDR2 is SYDVKM. The CDR3 loop is CASSPTGSGNEKLFF. As DNA, the CDR3 is TGTGCCAGCAGTCCGACAGGTTCTGGGAATGAAAAACTGTTTTTT.

This clone came up once. The chain has TRBV3-1 (or the pseudogene TRBV3-2) and TRBJ1-1; possible D gene TRBD1, 6 bases. Trimming took off 3 bases at V and 4 bases at J, with 12 bases between the two ends. This CDR3 region has 14 residues. CDR1 LGHDT and CDR2 YNNKEL come from the germline V gene (reference sequence). CDR3 DNA: TGTGCCAGCAGCCATTACGGACAGCTCACTGAAGCTTTCTTT. It translates to CASSHYGQLTEAFF.

For this clone: Germline is not matched at one junction end, which may reflect a read error. The rearrangement links TRBV30 to TRBJ2-3; 13 bases line up with TRBD2. This CDR3 region has 17 residues. The germline V gene encodes CDR1 GTSNPN and CDR2 SVGIG (reference sequence). This CDR3 reads CAWSANSGTSGTETQYF. In nucleotides, the CDR3 is TGTGCCTGGAGTGCAAACTCCGGGACTAGCGGGACAGAAACGCAGTATTTT. The full variable domain, in which reference TRBV30 and TRBJ2-3 provide the parts outside the CDR3, is SQTIHQWPATLVQPVGSPLSLECTVEGTSNPNLYWYRQAAGRGLQLLFYSVGIGQISSEVPQNLSASRPQDRQFILSSKKLLLSDSGFYLCAWSANSGTSGTETQYFGPGTRLTVL.

The chain uses TRBV27 and TRBJ2-3; 11 bases agree with TRBD1. V lost 5 bases and J lost 8; bases outside the gene matches: 12. The CDR3 consists of 16 residues. Germline CDR1 and CDR2: MNHEY and SMNVEV (reference sequence). CDR3 in amino acids: CASSGTGTGGFVTQYF. The CDR3 DNA sequence: TGTGCCAGCAGTGGAACCGGGACAGGGGGGTTTGTTACGCAGTATTTT.

The rearrangement joins TRBV7-2 to TRBJ1-4, with D maybe TRBD1 (6 bases). Trimming cost V 4 bases and J 8 bases, with 17 bases left between them. Germline CDR1 reads SGHTA; CDR2 reads FQGNSA. CDR3 length equals 15 residues. CDR3 sequence reads: CASSWSGSTGEKLFF. For the CDR3, the DNA is TGTGCCAGCAGCTGGTCGGGAAGTACAGGGGAAAAACTGTTTTTT.

The genes are TRBV7-9 and TRBJ2-3; D might be TRBD2 (6 bases). The length of the CDR3 is 15 residues. The germline gives CDR1 SEHNR, CDR2 FQNEAQ (reference sequence). Trimming took 5 bases from V and 6 from J, leaving 18 bases between them. The CDR3 DNA reads TGTGCCAGCAGCGATAGCGGTGTTAGTCGGGATACGCAGTATTTT. Its protein is CASSDSGVSRDTQYF.

The chain combines TRBV12-3 or TRBV12-4 with TRBJ2-7; 8 positions agree with TRBD1. The junction had 4 bases not matched to a gene; V was cut back by 3 bases and J by 6 bases. CDR3 length: 13 amino acids. Written as DNA, the CDR3 is TGTGCCAGCAGTTTTGCAGGGGGCTTCGAGCAGTACTTC. This encodes CASSFAGGFEQYF.

Only one count was recorded for this clone. The chain employs TRBV4-1 and TRBJ2-5; 7 nucleotides align to TRBD2. With V trimmed by 3 bases and J by 2 bases, 6 bases remained unmatched. Germline-derived CDR1 and CDR2 are MGHRA and YSYEKL. The CDR3 totals 15 residues. The CDR3 nucleotides read TGCGCCAGCAGCCAGCTCGTGGGGGGGCAAGAGACCCAGTACTTC. It yields the protein CASSQLVGGQETQYF.

The chain is built from TRBV18 and TRBJ1-5; D unclear. Germline V lookup: CDR1 KGHSH, CDR2 LQKENI. The V gene lost 3 bases and the J gene lost 1 base, with 13 bases spanning the gap. The CDR3 totals 16 residues. The CDR3 coding sequence is TGTGCCAGCTCACCTCCAATGTCCGGGAGCAATCAGCCCCAGCATTTT. The encoded protein is CASSPPMSGSNQPQHF.